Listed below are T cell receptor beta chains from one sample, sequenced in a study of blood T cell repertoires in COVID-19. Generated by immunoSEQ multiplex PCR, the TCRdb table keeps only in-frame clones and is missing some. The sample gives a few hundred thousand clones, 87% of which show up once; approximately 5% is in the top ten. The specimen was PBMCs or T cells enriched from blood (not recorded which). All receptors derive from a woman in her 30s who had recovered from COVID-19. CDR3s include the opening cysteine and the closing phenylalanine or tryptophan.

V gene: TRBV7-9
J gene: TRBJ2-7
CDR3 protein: CASSLALGAKQYF

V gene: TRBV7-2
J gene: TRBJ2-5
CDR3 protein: CASRQIAGGETQYF

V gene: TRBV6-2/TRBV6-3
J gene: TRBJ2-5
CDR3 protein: CASSPGGRLETQYF

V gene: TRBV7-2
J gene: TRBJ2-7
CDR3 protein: CASSSRTSGEQYF

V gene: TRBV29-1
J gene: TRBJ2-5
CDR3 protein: CSVYGLAGPQETQYF

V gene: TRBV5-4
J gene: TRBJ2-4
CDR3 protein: CASSPGTGVTQNIQYF

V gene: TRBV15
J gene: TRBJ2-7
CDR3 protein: CATSAYRGPKYEQYF

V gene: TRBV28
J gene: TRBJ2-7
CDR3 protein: CASKEVGAGPYEQYF

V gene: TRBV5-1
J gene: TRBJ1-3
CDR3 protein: CASSWTLTGTSDTIYF

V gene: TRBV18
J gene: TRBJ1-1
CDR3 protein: CASSPKDRGKWTEAFF

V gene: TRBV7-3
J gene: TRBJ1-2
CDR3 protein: CASSPGGGPLAGYTF

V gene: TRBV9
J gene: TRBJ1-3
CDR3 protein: CASSAQWTGQGNTIYF

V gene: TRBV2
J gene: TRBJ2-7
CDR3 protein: CASKRDTYEQYF

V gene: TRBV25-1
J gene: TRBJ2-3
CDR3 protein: CASSEAAGGYTDTQYF

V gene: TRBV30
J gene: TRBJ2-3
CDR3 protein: CAWIMGKSGVGTDTQYF

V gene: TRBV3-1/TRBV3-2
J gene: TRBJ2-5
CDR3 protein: CASSPLGGRGIQETQYF

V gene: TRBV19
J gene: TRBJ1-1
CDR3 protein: CASSIVLPTEAFF

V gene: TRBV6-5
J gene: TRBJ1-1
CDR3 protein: CASSHRGRNTEAFF

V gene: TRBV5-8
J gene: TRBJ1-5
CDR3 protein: CASGSRSGQPQHF

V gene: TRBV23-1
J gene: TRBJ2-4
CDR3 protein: CASSQVDRVAKNIQYF

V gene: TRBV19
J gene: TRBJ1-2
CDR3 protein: CASSILTGNGYTF

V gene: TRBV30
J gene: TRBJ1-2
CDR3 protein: CAWSWSGPGYGYTF

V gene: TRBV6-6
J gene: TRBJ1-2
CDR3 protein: CASSWDSEIYGYTF

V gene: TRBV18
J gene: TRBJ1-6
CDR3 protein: CASSPSHRGMGSPLHF

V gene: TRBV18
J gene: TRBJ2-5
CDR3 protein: CASSLLAGEETQYF

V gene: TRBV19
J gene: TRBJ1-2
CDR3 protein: CASRPQGASNGYTF

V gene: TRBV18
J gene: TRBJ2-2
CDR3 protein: CASSPGTGGSGELFF

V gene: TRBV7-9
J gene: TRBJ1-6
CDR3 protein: CASSLGQGSSPLHF

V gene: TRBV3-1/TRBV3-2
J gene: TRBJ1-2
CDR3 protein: CASSQGRQGGGYTF

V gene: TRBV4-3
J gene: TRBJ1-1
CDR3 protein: CASSPRGTDTEAFF

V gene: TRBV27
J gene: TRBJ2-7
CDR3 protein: CASSLLGQGASYEQYF

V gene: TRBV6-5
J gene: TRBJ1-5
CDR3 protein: CASSYGSGRDQPQHF

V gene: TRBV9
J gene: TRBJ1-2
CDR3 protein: CASSAGVRDGYTF

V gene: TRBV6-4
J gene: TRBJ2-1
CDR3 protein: CASSDSFRPGTSSNTYNEQFF

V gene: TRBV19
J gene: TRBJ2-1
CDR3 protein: CASSIVGGGYNEQFF

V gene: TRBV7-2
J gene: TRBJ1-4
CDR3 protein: CASSLSPRPNEKLFF

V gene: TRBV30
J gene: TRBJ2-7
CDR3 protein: CAWNRDRSSYEQYF

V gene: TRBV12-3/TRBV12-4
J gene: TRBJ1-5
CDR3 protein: CASRLPGLGPQHF

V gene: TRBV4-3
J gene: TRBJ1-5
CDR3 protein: CASSQDWVSSGSNQPQHF

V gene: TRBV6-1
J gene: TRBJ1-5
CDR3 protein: CASSEMAFGPQHF

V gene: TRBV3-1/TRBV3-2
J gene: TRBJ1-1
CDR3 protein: CASSQDLGRVEAFF

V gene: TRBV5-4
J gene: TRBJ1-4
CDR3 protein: CASRRDSDNEKLFF

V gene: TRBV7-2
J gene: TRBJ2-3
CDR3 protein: CASSSRLAGVTDTQYF

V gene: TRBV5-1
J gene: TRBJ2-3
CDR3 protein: CASSLFGDRGIDTQYF

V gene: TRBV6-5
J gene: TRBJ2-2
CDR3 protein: CASNTAGGNTGELFF

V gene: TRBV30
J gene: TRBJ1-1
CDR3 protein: CAWRPTGNTEAFF

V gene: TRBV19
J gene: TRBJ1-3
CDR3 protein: CASSIEGAHGNTIYF

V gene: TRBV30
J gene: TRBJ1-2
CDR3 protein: CAWKELTVHTF

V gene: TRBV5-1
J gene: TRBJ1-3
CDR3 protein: CASSLGDRVGNTIYF

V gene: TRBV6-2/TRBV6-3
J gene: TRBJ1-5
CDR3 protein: CASSYSFRDRGYNQPQHF

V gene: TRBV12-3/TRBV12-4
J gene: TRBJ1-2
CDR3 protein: CASSFTVNYGYTF

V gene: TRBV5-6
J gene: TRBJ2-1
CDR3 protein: CASSMTGQGADEQFF

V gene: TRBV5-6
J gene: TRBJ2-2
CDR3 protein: CASSGGPPNTGELFF

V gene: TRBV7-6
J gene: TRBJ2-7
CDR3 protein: CASSLGEGGAEQYF

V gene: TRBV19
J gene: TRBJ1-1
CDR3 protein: CASRALKWTVNTEAFF